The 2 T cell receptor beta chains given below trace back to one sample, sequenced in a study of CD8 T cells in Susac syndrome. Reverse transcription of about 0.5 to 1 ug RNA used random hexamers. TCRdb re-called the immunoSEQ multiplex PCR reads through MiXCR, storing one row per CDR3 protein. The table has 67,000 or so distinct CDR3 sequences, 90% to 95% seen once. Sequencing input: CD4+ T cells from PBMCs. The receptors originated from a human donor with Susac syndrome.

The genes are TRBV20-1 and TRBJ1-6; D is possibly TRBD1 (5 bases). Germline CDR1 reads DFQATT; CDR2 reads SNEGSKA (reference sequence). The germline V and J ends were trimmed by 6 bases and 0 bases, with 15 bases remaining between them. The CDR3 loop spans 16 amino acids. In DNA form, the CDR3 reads TGCAGTGCCCCCCCCGCGGGGACCTCCTATAATTCACCCCTCCACTTT. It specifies CSAPPAGTSYNSPLHF.

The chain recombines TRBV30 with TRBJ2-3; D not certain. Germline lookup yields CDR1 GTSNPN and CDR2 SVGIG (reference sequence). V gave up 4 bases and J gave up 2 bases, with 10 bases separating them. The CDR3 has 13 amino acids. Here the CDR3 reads CAWTIYATDTQYF. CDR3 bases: TGTGCCTGGACTATTTATGCCACAGATACGCAGTATTTT.